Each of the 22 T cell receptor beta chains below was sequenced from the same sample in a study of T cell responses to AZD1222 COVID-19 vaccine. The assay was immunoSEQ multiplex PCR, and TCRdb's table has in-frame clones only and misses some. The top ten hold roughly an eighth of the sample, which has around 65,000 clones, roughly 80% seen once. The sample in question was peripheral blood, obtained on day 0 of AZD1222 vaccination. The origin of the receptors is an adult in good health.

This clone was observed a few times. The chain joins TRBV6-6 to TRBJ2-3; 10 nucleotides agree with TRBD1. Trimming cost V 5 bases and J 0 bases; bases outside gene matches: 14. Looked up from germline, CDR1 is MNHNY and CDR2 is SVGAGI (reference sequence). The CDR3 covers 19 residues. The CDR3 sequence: CASSPIGTGVLTSTDTQYF. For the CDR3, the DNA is TGTGCCAGCAGTCCTATTGGGACAGGGGTCCTCACTAGCACAGATACGCAGTATTTT.

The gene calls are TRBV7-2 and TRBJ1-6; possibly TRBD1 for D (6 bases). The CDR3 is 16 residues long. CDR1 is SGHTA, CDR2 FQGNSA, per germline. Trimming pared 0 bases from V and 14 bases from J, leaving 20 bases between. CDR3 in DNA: TGTGCCAGCAGCTTAGCTCTACAGGCTGGGAGGGGGGCCCTCCACTTT. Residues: CASSLALQAGRGALHF.

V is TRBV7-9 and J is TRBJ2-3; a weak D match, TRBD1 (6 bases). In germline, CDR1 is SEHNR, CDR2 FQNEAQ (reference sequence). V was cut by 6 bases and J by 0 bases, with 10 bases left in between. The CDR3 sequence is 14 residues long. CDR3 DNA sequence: TGTGCCAGCAGGCACAGGGCTAGCACAGATACGCAGTATTTT. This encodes CASRHRASTDTQYF. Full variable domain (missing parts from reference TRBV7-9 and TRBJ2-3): DTGVSQNPRHKITKRGQNVTFRCDPISEHNRLYWYRQTLGQGPEFLTYFQNEAQLEKSRLLSDRFSAERPKGSFSTLEIQRTEQGDSAMYLCASRHRASTDTQYFGPGTRLTVL.

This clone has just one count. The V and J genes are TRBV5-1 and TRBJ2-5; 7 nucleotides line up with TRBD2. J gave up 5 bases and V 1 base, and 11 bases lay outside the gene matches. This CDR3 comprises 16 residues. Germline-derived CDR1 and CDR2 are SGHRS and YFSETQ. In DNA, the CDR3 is TGCGCCAGCAGCTTGACTAGCGCCCGTTCCGGGGAGACCCAGTACTTC. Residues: CASSLTSARSGETQYF.

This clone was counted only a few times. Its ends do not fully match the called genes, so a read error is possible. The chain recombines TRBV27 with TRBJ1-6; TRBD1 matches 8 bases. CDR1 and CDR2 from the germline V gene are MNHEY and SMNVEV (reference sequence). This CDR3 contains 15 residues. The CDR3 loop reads CASSISGGVNSPLHF. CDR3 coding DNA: TGTGCCAGCAGTATATCAGGGGGCGTTAATTCACCCCTCCACTTT.

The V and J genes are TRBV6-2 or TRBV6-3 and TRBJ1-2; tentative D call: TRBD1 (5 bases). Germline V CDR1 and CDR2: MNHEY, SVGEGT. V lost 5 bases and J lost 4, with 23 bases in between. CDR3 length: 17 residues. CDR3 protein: CASSLILDGQRGYGYTF. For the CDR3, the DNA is TGTGCCAGCAGTCTCATCCTGGACGGGCAAAGGGGCTATGGCTACACCTTC.

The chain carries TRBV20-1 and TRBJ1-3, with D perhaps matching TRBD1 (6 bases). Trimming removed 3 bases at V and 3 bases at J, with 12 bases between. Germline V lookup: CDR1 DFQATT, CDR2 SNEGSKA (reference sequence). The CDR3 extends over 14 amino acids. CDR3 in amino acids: CSASTQGFGNTIYF. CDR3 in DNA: TGCAGTGCTAGTACACAGGGCTTTGGAAACACCATATATTTT.

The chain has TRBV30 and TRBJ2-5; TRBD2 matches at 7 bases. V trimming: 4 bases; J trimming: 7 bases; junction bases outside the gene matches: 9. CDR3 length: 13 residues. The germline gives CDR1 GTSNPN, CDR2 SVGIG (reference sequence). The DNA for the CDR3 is TGTGCCTGGACATACGCGGGCGGGGGGACCCAGTACTTC. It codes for CAWTYAGGGTQYF.

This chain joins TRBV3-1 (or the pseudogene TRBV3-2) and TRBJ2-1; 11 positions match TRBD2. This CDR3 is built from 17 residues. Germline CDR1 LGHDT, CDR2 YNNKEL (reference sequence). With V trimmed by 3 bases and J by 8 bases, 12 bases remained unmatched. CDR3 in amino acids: CASSHVMTSGAGDEQFF. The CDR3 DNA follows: TGTGCCAGCAGCCACGTAATGACTAGCGGGGCAGGCGATGAGCAGTTCTTC.

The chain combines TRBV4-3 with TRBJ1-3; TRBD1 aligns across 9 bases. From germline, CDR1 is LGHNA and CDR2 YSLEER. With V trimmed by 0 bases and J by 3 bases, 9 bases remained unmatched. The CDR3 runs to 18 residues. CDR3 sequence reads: CASSQEANRGRIGNTIYF. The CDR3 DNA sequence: TGCGCCAGCAGCCAAGAAGCCAACAGGGGGCGCATTGGAAACACCATATATTTT.

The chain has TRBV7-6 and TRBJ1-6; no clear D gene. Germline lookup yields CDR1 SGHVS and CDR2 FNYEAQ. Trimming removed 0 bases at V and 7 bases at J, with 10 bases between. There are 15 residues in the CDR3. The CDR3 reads CASSLATQANSPLHF. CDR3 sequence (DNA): TGTGCCAGCAGCTTAGCGACGCAGGCCAATTCACCCCTCCACTTT. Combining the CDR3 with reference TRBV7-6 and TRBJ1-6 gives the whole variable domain GAGVSQSPRYKVTKRGQDVALRCDPISGHVSLYWYRQALGQGPEFLTYFNYEAQQDKSGLPNDRFSAERPEGSISTLTIQRTEQRDSAMYRCASSLATQANSPLHFGNGTRLTVT.

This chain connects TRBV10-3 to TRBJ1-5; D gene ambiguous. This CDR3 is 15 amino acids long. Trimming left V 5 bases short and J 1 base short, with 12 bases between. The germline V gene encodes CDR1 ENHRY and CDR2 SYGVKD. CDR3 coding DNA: TGTGCCATCAGTACCTCGACTGAAAGCAATCAGCCCCAGCATTTT. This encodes CAISTSTESNQPQHF.

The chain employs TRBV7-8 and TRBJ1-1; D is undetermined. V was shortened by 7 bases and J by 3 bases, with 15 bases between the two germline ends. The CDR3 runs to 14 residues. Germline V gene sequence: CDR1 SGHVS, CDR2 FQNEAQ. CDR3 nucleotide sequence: TGTGCCAGCAACCCAGCGAAAGTGGACACTGAAGCTTTCTTT. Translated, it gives CASNPAKVDTEAFF.

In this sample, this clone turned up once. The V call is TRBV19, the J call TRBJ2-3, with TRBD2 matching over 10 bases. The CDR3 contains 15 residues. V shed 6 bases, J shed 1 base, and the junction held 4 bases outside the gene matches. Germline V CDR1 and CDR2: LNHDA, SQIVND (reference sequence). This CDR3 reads CASRPLAGGTDTQYF. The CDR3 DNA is TGTGCCAGTAGGCCCCTAGCGGGGGGCACAGATACGCAGTATTTT.

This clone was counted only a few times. As DNA, the CDR3 is TGTGCCAGCAGCTCAAGACTAGCGGGGGAAGATACGCAGTATTTT. It yields the protein CASSSRLAGEDTQYF. The gene calls are TRBV13 and TRBJ2-3, with 12 bases aligning to TRBD2. The CDR3 sequence is 15 residues long. Germline V gene lookup returns CDR1 PRHDT and CDR2 FYEKMQ (reference sequence). With 4 bases clipped from V and 5 bases from J, the junction kept 4 bases outside the gene matches.

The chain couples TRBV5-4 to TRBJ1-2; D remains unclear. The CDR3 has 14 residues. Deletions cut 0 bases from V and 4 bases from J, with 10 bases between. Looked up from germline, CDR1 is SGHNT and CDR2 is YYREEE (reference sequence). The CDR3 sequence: CASSLVGAGYGYTF. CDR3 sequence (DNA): TGTGCCAGCAGCTTGGTAGGTGCAGGCTATGGCTACACCTTC.

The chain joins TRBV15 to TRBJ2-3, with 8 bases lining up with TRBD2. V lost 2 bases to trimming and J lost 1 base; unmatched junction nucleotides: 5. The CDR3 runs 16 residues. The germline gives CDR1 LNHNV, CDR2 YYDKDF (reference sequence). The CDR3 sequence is CATSRLSGGRTDTQYF. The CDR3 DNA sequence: TGTGCCACCAGCAGATTGAGCGGGGGACGCACAGATACGCAGTATTTT.

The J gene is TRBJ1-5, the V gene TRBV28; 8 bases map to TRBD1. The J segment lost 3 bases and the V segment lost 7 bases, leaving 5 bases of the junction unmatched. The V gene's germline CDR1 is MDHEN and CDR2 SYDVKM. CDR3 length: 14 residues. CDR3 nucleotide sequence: TGTGCCAGCATTTCAGGGGGCTTCAATCAGCCCCAGCATTTT. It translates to CASISGGFNQPQHF.

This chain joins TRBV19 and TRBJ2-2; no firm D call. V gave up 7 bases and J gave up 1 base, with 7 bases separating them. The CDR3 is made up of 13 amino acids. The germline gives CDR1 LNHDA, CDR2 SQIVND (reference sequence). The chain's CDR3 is CASKRKNTGELFF. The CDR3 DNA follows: TGTGCCAGTAAGAGGAAGAACACCGGGGAGCTGTTTTTT.

The CDR3 nucleotides are TGTGCCAGCAGGACAGGGGGATACAATGAGCAGTTCTTC. The encoded protein is CASRTGGYNEQFF. The V gene is TRBV6-5, the J gene TRBJ2-1, with TRBD1 identical over 9 bases. CDR3 length: 13 residues. The V and J ends lost 6 bases and 4 bases, in that order; junction bases with no gene match: 1. CDR1 is MNHEY, CDR2 SVGAGI, per germline.

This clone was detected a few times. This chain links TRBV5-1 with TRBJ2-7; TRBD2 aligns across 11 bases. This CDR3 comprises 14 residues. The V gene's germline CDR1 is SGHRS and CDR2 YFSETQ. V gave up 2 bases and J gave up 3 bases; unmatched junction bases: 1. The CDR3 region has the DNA TGCGCCAGCAGCTTTACTAGCGGGGGCTACGAGCAGTACTTC. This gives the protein CASSFTSGGYEQYF. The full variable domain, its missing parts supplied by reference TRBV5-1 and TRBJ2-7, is KAGVTQTPRYLIKTRGQQVTLSCSPISGHRSVSWYQQTPGQGLQFLFEYFSETQRNKGNFPGRFSGRQFSNSRSEMNVSTLELGDSALYLCASSFTSGGYEQYFGPGTRLTVT.

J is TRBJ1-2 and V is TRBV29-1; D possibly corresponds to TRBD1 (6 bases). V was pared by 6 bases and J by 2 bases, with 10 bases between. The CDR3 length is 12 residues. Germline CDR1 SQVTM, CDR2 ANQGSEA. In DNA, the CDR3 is TGCAGCGTCGGGGGCTCCAACTATGGCTACACCTTC. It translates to CSVGGSNYGYTF.